The T cell receptor beta chain described here comes from a study of cytotoxic CD8 clonotypes in ibrutinib-treated CLL. The assay was immunoSEQ multiplex PCR, and TCRdb's table has in-frame clones only and misses some. Here the sample spans roughly 200,000 clones, roughly 73% being singletons. Sequences were derived from PBMCs, sampled after 12 months of ibrutinib treatment. This TCR was sampled from a human donor with chronic lymphocytic leukemia.

The CDR3 sequence: CASSAQGQGSYNEQFF. In nucleotides, the CDR3 is TGTGCCAGCAGCGCCCAGGGACAGGGCTCCTACAATGAGCAGTTCTTC. The V and J genes are TRBV2 and TRBJ2-1; TRBD1 aligns across 9 bases. Per the germline V gene, CDR1 is SNHLY and CDR2 is FYNNEI. V gave up 6 bases and J gave up 0 bases; unmatched junction bases: 6. This CDR3 is built from 16 residues. Full variable domain (remainder filled in from reference TRBV2 and TRBJ2-1): EPEVTQTPSHQVTQMGQEVILRCVPISNHLYFYWYRQILGQKVEFLVSFYNNEISEKSEIFDDQFSVERPDGSNFTLKIRSTKLEDSAMYFCASSAQGQGSYNEQFFGPGTRLTVL.